The sequence of this T cell receptor (beta chain) was determined in a study of cytotoxic CD8 clonotypes in ibrutinib-treated CLL. Overall study: It was after a median 12 months of treatment, range 6 to 36, that response samples were taken. Study-level findings and limits: There were differences in sampling times between sustained-remission and progressing patients. Few clonotypes were public, and these shrank or held steady under treatment. Clonality at baseline surpassed age-matched healthy donors and tracked circulating CD8+ T-cell counts.

Sequenced by immunoSEQ multiplex PCR; TCRdb stores in-frame clones only, minus some. This sample carries some 61,000 clones, around 65% of them seen once, and the ten largest clones take roughly 5.7%. With respect to this clone: What it recognizes is unknown.

The TCR sequence derives from a human donor with chronic lymphocytic leukemia. Sequences were derived from PBMCs, sampled after 12 months of ibrutinib treatment.

The CDR3 spells CASSYSHGQGKTPLHF. The CDR3, as DNA: TGTGCCAGCAGTTACTCCCATGGACAGGGGAAGACACCCCTCCACTTT. The chain is built from TRBV6-5 and TRBJ1-6; 9 nucleotides align to TRBD1. CDR1 is MNHEY and CDR2 is SVGAGI in the germline V gene. J was trimmed by 11 bases and V by 0 bases; bases with no gene match: 8. This CDR3 is 16 amino acids long.